This TCR beta chain was captured in a study of T cells in Graves' hyperthyroidism and ophthalmopathy. This clonotype has ten or more counts. Its antigen is currently unknown. This CDR3 has 17 residues. The germline V gene encodes CDR1 SEHNR and CDR2 FQNEAQ (reference sequence). V was cut by 5 bases and J by 4 bases, with 24 bases left in between. Each diagnosis was grounded in clinical symptoms, serum thyroxine and TRAb, thyroid ultrasound, and orbital computed tomography. The study, taken as a whole, reports: Blood also held most thyroid clonotypes expanded beyond 0.001.

It was RNA transcripts that yielded the amplified TCR beta CDR3 regions. The HTBI primer set drove a first-round RT-PCR of the TCR CDR3. From the multiplex PCR reads, TCRdb called clonotypes with MiXCR, one entry per CDR3 protein. The repertoire holds 550,000 to 600,000 distinct CDR3 sequences, with 16% as singletons. The receptor's source is a woman aged 18-29 years with Graves' hyperthyroidism. The sequencing input was blood. The gene calls are TRBV7-9 and TRBJ2-7; a weak D match, TRBD1 (6 bases). CDR3 bases: TGTGCCAGCAGCCCATCGCTGGGGCAGGGGCGACCTTACGAGCAGTACTTC. It yields the protein CASSPSLGQGRPYEQYF.